This TCR beta chain was captured in a study of OX40 agonist ivuxolimab in advanced cancers. On the study more broadly: Head and neck, renal cell, melanoma or hepatocellular carcinoma were the cancers that dose-escalation patients had.

Germline-derived CDR1 and CDR2 are LNHDA and SQIVND (reference sequence). V was trimmed by 3 bases and J by 3 bases, leaving 6 bases between them. This CDR3 has 13 residues. Method: immunoSEQ multiplex PCR; TCRdb's copy keeps in-frame clones and lacks some. The table has roughly 15,000 clones, about 89% seen once. J is TRBJ1-5 and V is TRBV19, with D unresolved. The starting material was CD4+ or CD8+ T cells sorted from blood, obtained in a trial of the OX40 agonist ivuxolimab. This sequence originates from an adult with an advanced solid tumor such as melanoma, head and neck, liver or kidney cancer. CDR3 nucleotides: TGTGCCAGTAGTATCCCCTCCAATCAGCCCCAGCATTTT. Translating it yields CASSIPSNQPQHF.